Each of the 13 T cell receptor beta chains below was sequenced from the same sample in a study of CD8+ T cells in alopecia areata (dated by TCRdb to 2017 to 2018). Libraries were built with the immunoSEQ multiplex PCR assay. For TCR sequencing, RNA was extracted from every sample and reverse transcribed into cDNA to serve as template. TCRdb took over this immuneACCESS table, retaining in-frame rearrangements with V and J assigned. Such tables are incomplete; in checked studies, under half of the missing clones stem from an unresolved V gene, and the remainder is unexplained. The sample table shows around 120,000 clones, and about 54% are seen once. The ten top clones hold about 31% of the sample. The time point label here, explained by the study, means: less than five weeks on oral tofacitinib. The treatment or condition label, read with the paper, signifies: oral pan-JAK inhibitor, 5-10 mg twice daily.

The material was CD8+ T cells sorted from blood, obtained at week 4, from a patient treated with tofacitinib. Source of these receptors: a human donor with alopecia areata.

V is TRBV10-3 and J is TRBJ2-5; D is perhaps TRBD1 (6 bases). The V end was cut by 6 bases, the J end by 2 bases, with 13 bases between. Germline CDR1 reads ENHRY; CDR2 reads SYGVKD. The CDR3 contains 14 residues. CDR3 sequence: CAISGQMPQETQYF. The CDR3 DNA is TGTGCCATCAGCGGACAGATGCCTCAAGAGACCCAGTACTTC.

The chain recombines TRBV6-1 with TRBJ2-7; D remains unclear. Germline values: CDR1 MNHNS, CDR2 SASEGT. V was shortened by 5 bases and J by 3 bases, with 2 bases between the two germline ends. The CDR3 loop spans 10 amino acids. DNA for the CDR3: TGTGCCAGCAGTAACTACGAGCAGTACTTC. As protein: CASSNYEQYF.

This clone turned up a few times. The J gene is TRBJ1-2, the V gene TRBV4-1, with TRBD1 matching over 11 bases. Germline assignment: CDR1 MGHRA and CDR2 YSYEKL. The V segment lost 0 bases and the J segment 8 bases; nucleotides outside the gene matches: 8. CDR3 length: 16 amino acids. The CDR3 bases are TGCGCCAGCAGCCAAGATGGGATGGACAGGGGGCGCGGCTACACCTTC. This sequence encodes CASSQDGMDRGRGYTF.

The CDR3 here is CASSPVRAQREKLFF. The CDR3 DNA is TGTGCCAGCAGCCCCGTCCGGGCCCAGCGGGAAAAACTGTTTTTT. The V call is TRBV6-5, the J call TRBJ1-4; D gene ambiguous. Germline CDR1 is MNHEY and CDR2 is SVGAGI. The CDR3 contains 15 residues. V lost 6 bases and J 8 bases, leaving 19 bases between the germline ends.

Remarks on this clone: The likely explanation is a read error, given a far larger clone one base away. This CDR3 is also generated by other DNA sequences in the sample. The rearrangement links TRBV4-1 to TRBJ2-2; no reliable D call. Germline CDR1 is MGHRA and CDR2 is YSYEKL. CDR3 length: 12 residues. Trimming removed 0 bases from V and 4 bases from J, with 0 bases in between. In DNA form, the CDR3 reads TGCGCCAGCAGCCAAGACACCGGGGAGCTGTTTTTT. The encoded protein is CASSQDTGELFF.

The genes are TRBV29-1 and TRBJ2-1; perhaps TRBD1 as D (5 bases). Between the trimmed V and J ends, which lost 6 bases and 2 bases, there was a span of 11 bases. The CDR3 has 13 amino acids. From germline, CDR1 is SQVTM and CDR2 ANQGSEA. CDR3 DNA: TGCAGCGTCAAGACAGCCACCTACAATGAGCAGTTCTTC. It is translated as CSVKTATYNEQFF.

The rearrangement joins TRBV30 to TRBJ2-7; possible D gene TRBD2, 5 bases. The CDR3 covers 13 residues. Germline values: CDR1 GTSNPN, CDR2 SVGIG (reference sequence). V lost 0 bases to trimming and J lost 3 bases, with 9 bases between them. The CDR3 sequence: CAWSVGSYYEQYF. Here the CDR3 DNA reads TGTGCCTGGAGTGTAGGGAGCTACTACGAGCAGTACTTC.

The chain recombines TRBV29-1 with TRBJ2-7; 10 bases are a match to TRBD1. Germline values: CDR1 SQVTM, CDR2 ANQGSEA. V gave up 6 bases and J gave up 2 bases; unmatched junction bases: 7. CDR3 length equals 14 residues. The CDR3 here is CSVLGQGEAYEQYF. The CDR3 DNA follows: TGCAGCGTCCTCGGACAGGGGGAGGCCTACGAGCAGTACTTC.

This clone was seen a handful of times. This chain uses TRBV27 with TRBJ1-2; 7 bases line up with TRBD1. The CDR3 length is 13 residues. Per germline, CDR1 MNHEY and CDR2 SMNVEV (reference sequence). J was trimmed by 5 bases and V by 6 bases; bases with no gene match: 6. The CDR3 DNA is TGTGCCAGCAGGCCACAGGGGACGTATGGCTACACCTTC. Translated: CASRPQGTYGYTF.

The chain uses TRBV6-5 and TRBJ1-2; no definite D call. In germline, CDR1 is MNHEY, CDR2 SVGAGI. Trimming pared 2 bases from V and 7 bases from J, leaving 17 bases between. The CDR3 has 15 residues. CDR3 in DNA: TGTGCCAGCAGTTACGCACGGGCCGGTACTATTGGCTACACCTTC. The encoded protein is CASSYARAGTIGYTF.

J is TRBJ2-1 and V is TRBV18, with D perhaps given as TRBD1 or TRBD2 (5 bases each). CDR3 length: 17 residues. Per germline, CDR1 KGHSH and CDR2 LQKENI. Trimming removed 6 bases at V and 6 bases at J, with 24 bases between. Here the CDR3 reads CASSPQDRDPHGNEQFF. CDR3 bases: TGTGCCAGCTCCCCCCAAGACCGGGACCCCCACGGCAATGAGCAGTTCTTC.

The chain couples TRBV15 to TRBJ2-7; possibly TRBD1 or TRBD2 for D (6 bases each). Germline CDR1 is LNHNV and CDR2 is YYDKDF (reference sequence). V was shortened by 0 bases and J by 6 bases, with 21 bases between the two germline ends. This CDR3 comprises 17 residues. The CDR3 here is CATSRDRRDTTPSEQYF. In nucleotides, the CDR3 is TGTGCCACCAGCAGAGACAGGCGGGACACCACGCCCTCCGAGCAGTACTTC.

This chain joins TRBV7-2 and TRBJ1-5; 9 positions agree with TRBD1. Germline V gene lookup returns CDR1 SGHTA and CDR2 FQGNSA. V shed 5 bases, J shed 7 bases, and the junction held 12 bases outside the gene matches. CDR3 size: 16 residues. The CDR3 sequence: CASSRYTGGVGQPQHF. CDR3 DNA: TGTGCCAGCAGCCGATATACAGGGGGCGTGGGACAGCCCCAGCATTTT.